This TCR beta chain was identified in a study of patients and donors after allogeneic stem cell transplantation. The CDR3 runs 14 residues. CDR1 is SGHVS and CDR2 is FNYEAQ in the germline V gene. Losses at the gene ends were 2 bases for V and 8 bases for J; bases not matched to a gene: 7. Via MiXCR, TCRdb re-called the RT-PCR reads, giving one row per CDR3 protein. Of fewer than 25,000 distinct CDR3 sequences detected, 40% to 45% appear once; the ten largest clones hold over 70%. This clonotype was found many times. Sequenced: blood, either unsorted or a sorted T cell fraction (not recorded which). V and J are TRBV7-6 and TRBJ1-1, with 8 bases that match TRBD1. The TCR comes from a human donor who was either an allogeneic HSCT recipient or a stem cell or donor lymphocyte infusion donor (not recorded which). It is not recorded whose cells these are; they may come from a transplant donor. This CDR3 is CASSLTTGAGEAFF. The CDR3 nucleotides read TGTGCCAGCAGCTTAACGACAGGGGCGGGGGAAGCTTTCTTT.